This T cell receptor beta chain comes out of a study of OX40 agonist ivuxolimab in advanced cancers. Study information: Prior therapy, whether anti-PD-1, anti-PD-L1 or anti-CTLA-4, was allowed, and 40% had some. Three dose-escalation patients had partial responses: one with hepatocellular carcinoma and two with cutaneous melanoma.

Autoimmune disease history or systemic immunosuppression led to patient exclusion. Assay used: immunoSEQ multiplex PCR; TCRdb lists only in-frame clones, some missing. The sample shows about 70,000 clones, about 83% of them seen only once. The sequence derives from an adult with an advanced solid tumor such as melanoma, head and neck, liver or kidney cancer. The sample here was CD4+ or CD8+ T cells sorted from blood, taken in a trial of the OX40 agonist ivuxolimab.

The CDR3 sequence is CASRREAFF. The CDR3 nucleotides are TGTGCCAGCAGACGTGAAGCTTTCTTT. The chain recombines TRBV3-1 (or the pseudogene TRBV3-2) with TRBJ1-1; D not resolved. The CDR3 sequence is 9 residues long. V was shortened by 6 bases and J by 7 bases, with 3 bases between the two germline ends. Germline lookup yields CDR1 LGHDT and CDR2 YNNKEL (reference sequence).